Here is one TCR beta chain with its context. The data derive from a study of blood T cell repertoires in COVID-19. Study-level background: Samples came from the United States, Italy and Spain, spanning acute and convalescent COVID-19.

The repertoire was sequenced with immunoSEQ multiplex PCR; TCRdb's copy has only in-frame clones and lacks some. The profile shows approximately 220,000 clones, 75% to 85% of them singletons. Looked up from germline, CDR1 is LGHNA and CDR2 is YSLEER. The V gene lost 0 bases and the J gene lost 7 bases, with 15 bases spanning the gap. The CDR3 length is 15 residues. This chain connects TRBV4-3 to TRBJ2-5; no clear D. Sequenced input: peripheral blood. The TCR comes from an older woman with acute or convalescent COVID-19. CDR3 in amino acids: CASSQDHLRRGTQYF. The CDR3 DNA is TGCGCCAGCAGCCAAGATCATCTGAGGAGAGGGACCCAGTACTTC.